A single sample is the source of the 18 T cell receptor beta chains below, sequenced in a study of cytomegalovirus exposure and HLA in healthy donors. The assay was immunoSEQ multiplex PCR, and TCRdb's table has in-frame clones only and misses some. The repertoire holds about 57,000 clones, with over 90% as singletons. Sequencing input: PBMCs. The receptors were sampled from a young woman in good health and CMV-seronegative.

The rearrangement joins TRBV21-1 to TRBJ2-3; TRBD2 is taken as the D call from the table, unchecked against the DNA. TRBV21-1 is a recognized pseudogene. This CDR3 has 20 residues. This chain's CDR3 is CASSKREGTSGPGGTDTQYF. The DNA for the CDR3 is TGTGCCAGCAGCAAAAGGGAGGGGACTAGCGGCCCCGGGGGCACAGATACGCAGTATTTT.

The rearrangement joins TRBV18 to TRBJ1-5, with D tentatively TRBD1 (6 bases). CDR1 and CDR2 (germline): KGHSH, LQKENI. CDR3 length equals 14 residues. V lost 4 bases and J 0 bases, leaving 7 bases between the germline ends. The CDR3 DNA follows: TGTGCCAGCTCACGGACAGATAGCAATCAGCCCCAGCATTTT. It is translated as CASSRTDSNQPQHF.

This chain links TRBV27 with TRBJ2-5; 7 positions agree with TRBD2. Germline V gene sequence: CDR1 MNHEY, CDR2 SMNVEV (reference sequence). The CDR3 extends over 14 amino acids. Unmatched junction bases numbered 10, after V lost 3 bases and J lost 9 bases. This CDR3 reads CASSLRGRGPSQYF. CDR3 nucleotides: TGTGCCAGCAGTTTGCGGGGGAGAGGGCCGTCCCAGTACTTC.

The rearrangement links TRBV7-7 to TRBJ1-3; D not certain. The CDR3 length is 16 residues. V was pared by 4 bases and J by 2 bases, with 15 bases between. CDR1 is SSHAT and CDR2 is FNYEAQ in the germline V gene (reference sequence). The CDR3 DNA sequence: TGTGCCAGCAGCTCGGGGATACCCTCGGCTGGAAACACCATATATTTT. Translation gives CASSSGIPSAGNTIYF.

The chain has TRBV2 and TRBJ2-7; a possible D gene is TRBD1 (5 bases). CDR3 size: 15 residues. Trimming removed 2 bases from V and 0 bases from J, with 11 bases in between. Germline V gives CDR1 SNHLY, CDR2 FYNNEI. The CDR3 DNA reads as TGTGCCAGCAGTGAATCGGCAGGGTTCTCCTACGAGCAGTACGTC. Residues: CASSESAGFSYEQYV.

V usage is TRBV19 and J usage is TRBJ2-5; D gene uncertain. The CDR3 runs to 13 residues. V lost 3 bases and J 5 bases, leaving 10 bases between the germline ends. The germline gives CDR1 LNHDA, CDR2 SQIVND (reference sequence). CDR3 bases: TGTGCCAGTAGTATTAGTATTAGCGAGACCCAGTACTTC. This codes for CASSISISETQYF.

This chain connects TRBV4-2 to TRBJ1-1; 11 bases line up with TRBD1. The CDR3 totals 16 residues. V trimming: 3 bases; J trimming: 2 bases; junction bases outside the gene matches: 5. The germline V gene encodes CDR1 LGHNA and CDR2 YNFKEQ. The CDR3 coding sequence is TGTGCCAGCAGCCAGGGACAGGGGGGGCATAACACTGAAGCTTTCTTT. Translating it yields CASSQGQGGHNTEAFF.

J is TRBJ2-2 and V is TRBV5-4; the D is unclear. The germline gives CDR1 SGHNT, CDR2 YYREEE (reference sequence). With 6 bases removed from V and 2 bases from J, the gap between germline ends came to 14 bases. The CDR3 loop spans 15 amino acids. The CDR3 sequence: CASNNNAFNTGELFF. CDR3 nucleotides: TGTGCCAGCAACAACAACGCTTTTAACACCGGGGAGCTGTTTTTT.

J is TRBJ1-2 and V is TRBV5-6; 9 nucleotides match TRBD1. Trimming took 3 bases from V and 8 from J; bases not matched to a gene: 5. The CDR3 is made up of 13 amino acids. Looked up from germline, CDR1 is SGHDT and CDR2 is YYEEEE. The DNA for the CDR3 is TGTGCCAGCAGCTGGACAGGGGCGCTGGGCTACACCTTC. Its protein is CASSWTGALGYTF.

The chain links TRBV7-7 to TRBJ2-2; D remains unclear. Germline V CDR1 and CDR2: SSHAT, FNYEAQ (reference sequence). V gave up 5 bases and J gave up 1 base, with 8 bases separating them. The CDR3 covers 14 residues. CDR3 sequence (DNA): TGTGCCAGCAGCGTCCTATTGAACACCGGGGAGCTGTTTTTT. It encodes CASSVLLNTGELFF.

The V call is TRBV30, the J call TRBJ2-3; 11 bases fit TRBD2. CDR3 size: 19 residues. With 3 bases clipped from V and 3 bases from J, the junction kept 17 bases outside the gene matches. The germline CDR1 and CDR2 sequences are GTSNPN and SVGIG (reference sequence). CDR3 DNA sequence: TGTGCCTGGAGCCAAACTCCAAAAAAACTAGCGGGAGTAACAGATACGCAGTATTTT. The encoded protein is CAWSQTPKKLAGVTDTQYF.

This chain connects TRBV5-1 to TRBJ2-5, with 7 nucleotides matching TRBD1. J was trimmed by 5 bases and V by 5 bases; bases with no gene match: 12. CDR3 length: 15 amino acids. Germline-derived CDR1 and CDR2 are SGHRS and YFSETQ. CDR3: CASSSLGQMGETQYF. CDR3 sequence (DNA): TGCGCCAGCAGTTCGCTGGGACAGATGGGGGAGACCCAGTACTTC.

The chain combines TRBV6-4 with TRBJ2-7; 7 bases are shared with TRBD1. CDR1 and CDR2 (germline): MRHNA, SNTAGT. The CDR3 is made up of 12 amino acids. CDR3: CASRAEPGQQNV. The CDR3 nucleotides are TGTGCCAGCAGAGCGGAGCCGGGACAGCAAAACGTC.

The chain recombines TRBV18 with TRBJ2-7; 9 bases map to TRBD1. The CDR3 runs 18 residues. The V gene end was trimmed by 4 bases and the J gene end by 2 bases; junction bases not matched to a gene: 15. Germline V gene data show CDR1 as KGHSH and CDR2 as LQKENI. The CDR3 sequence is CASSHLSRGTGKPYEQYV. The CDR3 DNA follows: TGTGCCAGCTCACACTTGTCGAGAGGGACAGGGAAACCCTACGAGCAGTACGTC.

The rearrangement joins TRBV27 to TRBJ2-7; a possible D gene is TRBD1 (5 bases). The CDR3 length is 15 residues. Trimming removed 4 bases from V and 3 bases from J, with 16 bases in between. The germline V gene has CDR1 MNHEY and CDR2 SMNVEV (reference sequence). In DNA form, the CDR3 reads TGTGCCAGCAGTTCCGTCGCAGGGCTACTCTACGAGCAGTACTTC. This gives the protein CASSSVAGLLYEQYF.

For the CDR3, the DNA is TGCGCCGCGGGGAACTCCTACGAGCAGTACGTC. Protein: CAAGNSYEQYV. The V gene is TRBV4-1, the J gene TRBJ2-7; a weak D match, TRBD2 (6 bases). The V end lost 11 bases, the J end lost 0 bases, and 8 bases lay between the germline ends. The CDR3 totals 11 residues. The germline V gene has CDR1 MGHRA and CDR2 YSYEKL.

The genes are TRBV6-1 and TRBJ1-6; possible D gene TRBD1, 6 bases. Looked up from germline, CDR1 is MNHNS and CDR2 is SASEGT. The CDR3 spans 15 residues. V lost 5 bases to trimming and J lost 4 bases, with 12 bases between them. CDR3 amino acids: CASSQQGQYNSPLHF. DNA for the CDR3: TGTGCCAGCAGTCAACAGGGCCAGTATAATTCACCCCTCCACTTT.

The gene calls are TRBV7-8 and TRBJ1-2; D uncertain. Germline V gene lookup returns CDR1 SGHVS and CDR2 FQNEAQ. The CDR3 length is 13 residues. V lost 3 bases and J lost 3, with 8 bases in between. The CDR3 here is CASSFAGDYGYTF. The CDR3 DNA sequence: TGTGCCAGCAGCTTTGCCGGGGACTATGGCTACACCTTC.